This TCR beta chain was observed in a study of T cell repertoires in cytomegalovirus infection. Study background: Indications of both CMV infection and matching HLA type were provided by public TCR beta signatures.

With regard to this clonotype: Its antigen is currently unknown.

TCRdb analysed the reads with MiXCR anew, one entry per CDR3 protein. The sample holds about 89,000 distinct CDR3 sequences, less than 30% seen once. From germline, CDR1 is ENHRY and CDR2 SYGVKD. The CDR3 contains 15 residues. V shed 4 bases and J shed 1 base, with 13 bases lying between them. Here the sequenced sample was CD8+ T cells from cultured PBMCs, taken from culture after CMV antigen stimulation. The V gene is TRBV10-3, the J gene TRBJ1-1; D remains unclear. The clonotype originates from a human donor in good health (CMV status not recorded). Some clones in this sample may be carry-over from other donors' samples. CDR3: CAISGGEGWNTEAFF. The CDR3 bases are TGTGCCATCAGTGGCGGGGAAGGGTGGAACACTGAAGCTTTCTTT.